This section outlines one TCR beta chain sequence together with its context. This entry is derived from a study of blood T cell repertoires in COVID-19. This CDR3 contains 16 residues. V trimming: 5 bases; J trimming: 6 bases; junction bases outside the gene matches: 13. Germline CDR1 LNHDA, CDR2 SQIVND (reference sequence). The recovered donors of Cohort 3 showed two negative PCRs, clearance, or symptom resolution. Original processing notes: Amplified reference gene primers provided the basis for estimating nucleated cell counts. Sequencing was performed with immunoSEQ multiplex PCR; in TCRdb, only in-frame clones are kept and a portion is missing. V and J calls and clone size follow that table, whereas D and trimming were derived from the DNA. The table records around 290,000 clones, over 75% of them present only once.

This TCR came from a woman in her 30s who had recovered from COVID-19. The chain recombines TRBV19 with TRBJ2-4; 7 nucleotides line up with TRBD2. Sequenced: PBMCs or T cells enriched from blood (not recorded which). The DNA of the CDR3 is TGTGCCAGTAGTCCAGGGACTATCGAAAGGGGAAACATTCAGTACTTC. Its translation: CASSPGTIERGNIQYF.